This T cell receptor (beta chain) comes out of a study of blood T cell repertoires in COVID-19. About the research overall: Acute and convalescent COVID-19 samples came from the United States, Italy and Spain.

This CDR3 region has 14 residues. Germline CDR1 reads SGHRS; CDR2 reads YFSETQ. With 7 bases clipped from V and 9 bases from J, the junction kept 11 bases outside the gene matches. In the authors' methods: How many nucleated cells were present was estimated from reference gene primer amplification. Method: immunoSEQ multiplex PCR; TCRdb's copy keeps in-frame clones and lacks some. Clone size and the V and J calls come from that table; the DNA yielded D and trimming. The sample holds roughly 130,000 clones, about 90% seen once. The clonotype comes from an older woman with acute or convalescent COVID-19. The V gene is TRBV5-1, the J gene TRBJ2-1, with 9 bases that match TRBD1. The sample taken for sequencing was peripheral blood. Here the CDR3 reads CASRLGDRDVEQFF. CDR3 in DNA: TGCGCCAGCCGACTTGGGGACAGGGATGTTGAGCAGTTCTTC.